This T cell receptor beta chain stems from a study of control samples from healthy donors and cancer patients. The CDR3 loop spans 14 amino acids. Per germline, CDR1 MGHRA and CDR2 YSYEKL. V lost 2 bases, J lost 5 bases, and 12 bases lay in between. Produced via immunoSEQ multiplex PCR; TCRdb's table is partial and in-frame only. In the table there are about 170,000 clones, roughly 88% of which are singletons. The source material was blood. This chain links TRBV4-1 with TRBJ2-5; weak D call: TRBD2 (5 bases). The sequence was collected from a woman under 40 in good health. Written as DNA, the CDR3 is TGCGCCAGCAGCCAACGGATAGGCGGGGAGACCCAGTACTTC. Protein: CASSQRIGGETQYF.